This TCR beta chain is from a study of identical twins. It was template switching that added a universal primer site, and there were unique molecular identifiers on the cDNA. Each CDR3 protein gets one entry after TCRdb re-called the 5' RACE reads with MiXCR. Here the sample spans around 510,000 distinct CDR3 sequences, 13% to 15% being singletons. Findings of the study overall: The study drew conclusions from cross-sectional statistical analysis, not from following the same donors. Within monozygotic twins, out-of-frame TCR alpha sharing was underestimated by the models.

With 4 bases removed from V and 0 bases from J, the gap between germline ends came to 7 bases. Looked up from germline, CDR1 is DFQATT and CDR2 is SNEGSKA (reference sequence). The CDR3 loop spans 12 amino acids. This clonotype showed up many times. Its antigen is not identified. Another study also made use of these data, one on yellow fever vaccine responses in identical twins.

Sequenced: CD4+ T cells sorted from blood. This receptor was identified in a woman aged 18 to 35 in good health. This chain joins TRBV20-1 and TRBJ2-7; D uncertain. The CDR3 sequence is CSATDVSYEQYF. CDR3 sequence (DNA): TGCAGTGCTACGGACGTCTCCTACGAGCAGTACTTC.